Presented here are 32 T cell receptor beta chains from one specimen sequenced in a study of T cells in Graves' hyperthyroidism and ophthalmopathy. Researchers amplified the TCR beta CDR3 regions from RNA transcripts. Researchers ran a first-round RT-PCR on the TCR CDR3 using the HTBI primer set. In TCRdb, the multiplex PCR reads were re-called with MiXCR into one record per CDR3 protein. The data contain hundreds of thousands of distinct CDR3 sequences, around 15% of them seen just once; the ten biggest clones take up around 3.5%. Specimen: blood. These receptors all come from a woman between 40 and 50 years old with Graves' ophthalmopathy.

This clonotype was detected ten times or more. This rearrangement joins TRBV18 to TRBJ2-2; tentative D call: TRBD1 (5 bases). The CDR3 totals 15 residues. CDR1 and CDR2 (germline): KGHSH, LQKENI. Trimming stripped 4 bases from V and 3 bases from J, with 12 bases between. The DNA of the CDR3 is TGTGCCAGCTCACTGAACAGGAGAGACACCGGGGAGCTGTTTTTT. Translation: CASSLNRRDTGELFF.

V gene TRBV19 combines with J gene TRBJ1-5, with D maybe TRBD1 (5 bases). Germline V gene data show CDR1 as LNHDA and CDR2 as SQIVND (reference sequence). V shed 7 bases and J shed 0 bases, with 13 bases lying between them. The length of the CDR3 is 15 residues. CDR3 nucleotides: TGTGCCAGTATGGGACTGCACTTTAGCAATCAGCCCCAGCATTTT. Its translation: CASMGLHFSNQPQHF.

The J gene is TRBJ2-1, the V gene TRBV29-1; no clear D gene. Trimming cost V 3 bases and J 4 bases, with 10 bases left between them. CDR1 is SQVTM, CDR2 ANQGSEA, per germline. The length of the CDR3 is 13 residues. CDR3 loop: CSVEPQEYNEQFF. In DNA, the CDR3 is TGCAGCGTTGAGCCTCAGGAATACAATGAGCAGTTCTTC.

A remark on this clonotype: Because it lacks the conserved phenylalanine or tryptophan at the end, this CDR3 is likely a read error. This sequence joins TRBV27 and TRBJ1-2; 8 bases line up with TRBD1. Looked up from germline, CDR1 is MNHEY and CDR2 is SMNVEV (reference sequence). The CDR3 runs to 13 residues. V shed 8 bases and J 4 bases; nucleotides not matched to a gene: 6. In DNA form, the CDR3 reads TGTGCCAGCCATGGACAGGGATCCTATGGCTACACCCTC. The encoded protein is CASHGQGSYGYTL.

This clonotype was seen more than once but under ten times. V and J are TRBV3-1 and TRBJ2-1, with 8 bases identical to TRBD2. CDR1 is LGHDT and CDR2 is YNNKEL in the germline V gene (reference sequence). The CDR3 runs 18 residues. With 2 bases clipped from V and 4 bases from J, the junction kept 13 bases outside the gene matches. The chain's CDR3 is CASSQSYGGGGRYNEQFF. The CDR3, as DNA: TGTGCCAGCAGCCAATCGTACGGTGGCGGGGGGCGATACAATGAGCAGTTCTTC.

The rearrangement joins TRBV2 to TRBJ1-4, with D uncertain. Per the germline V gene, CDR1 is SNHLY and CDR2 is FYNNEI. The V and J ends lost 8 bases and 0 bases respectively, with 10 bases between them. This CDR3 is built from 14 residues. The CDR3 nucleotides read TGTGCCAGCCGCGGGAGGGCAACTAATGAAAAACTGTTTTTT. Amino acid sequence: CASRGRATNEKLFF.

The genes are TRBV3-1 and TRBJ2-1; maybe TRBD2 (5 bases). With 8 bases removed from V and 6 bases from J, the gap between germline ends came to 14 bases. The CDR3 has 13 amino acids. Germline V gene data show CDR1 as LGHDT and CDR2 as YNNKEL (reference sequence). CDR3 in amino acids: CASGPGNVNEQFF. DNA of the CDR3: TGTGCCAGCGGCCCGGGAAACGTCAATGAGCAGTTCTTC.

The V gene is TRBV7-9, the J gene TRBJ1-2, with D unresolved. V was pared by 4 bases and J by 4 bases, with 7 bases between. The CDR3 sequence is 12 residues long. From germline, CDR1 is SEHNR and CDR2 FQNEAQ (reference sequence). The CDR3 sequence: CASSSLVYGYTF. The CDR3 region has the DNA TGTGCCAGCAGCTCACTAGTCTATGGCTACACCTTC.

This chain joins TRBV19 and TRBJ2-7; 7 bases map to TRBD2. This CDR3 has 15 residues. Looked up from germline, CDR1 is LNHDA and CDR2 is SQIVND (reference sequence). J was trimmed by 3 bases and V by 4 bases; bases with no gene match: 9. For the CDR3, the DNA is TGTGCCAGTAGTAGGACTAGAGGGGACGTCTACGAGCAGTACTTC. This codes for CASSRTRGDVYEQYF.

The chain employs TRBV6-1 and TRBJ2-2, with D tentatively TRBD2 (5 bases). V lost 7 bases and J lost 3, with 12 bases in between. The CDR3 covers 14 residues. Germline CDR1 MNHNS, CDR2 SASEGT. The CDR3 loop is CASTPTGYTGELFF. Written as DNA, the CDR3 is TGTGCCAGCACCCCAACGGGGTACACCGGGGAGCTGTTTTTT.

CDR3 sequence: CSAPPRRGRGETQYF. For the CDR3, the DNA is TGCAGTGCTCCCCCTAGGCGGGGGCGGGGGGAGACCCAGTACTTC. The chain links TRBV20-1 to TRBJ2-5, with D perhaps matching TRBD2 (7 bases). The CDR3 length is 15 residues. Germline CDR1 is DFQATT and CDR2 is SNEGSKA (reference sequence). V was pared by 5 bases and J by 5 bases, with 21 bases between.

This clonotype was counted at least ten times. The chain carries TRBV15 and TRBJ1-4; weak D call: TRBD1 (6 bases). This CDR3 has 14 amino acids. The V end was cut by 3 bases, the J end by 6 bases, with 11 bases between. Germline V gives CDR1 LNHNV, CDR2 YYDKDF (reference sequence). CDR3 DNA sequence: TGTGCCACCAGCAGGGCGGGGGCCGATGAAAAACTGTTTTTT. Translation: CATSRAGADEKLFF.

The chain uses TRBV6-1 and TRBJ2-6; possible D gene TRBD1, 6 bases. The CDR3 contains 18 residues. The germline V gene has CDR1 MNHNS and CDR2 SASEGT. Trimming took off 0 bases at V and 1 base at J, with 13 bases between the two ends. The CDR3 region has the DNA TGTGCCAGCAGTGAAGCTTTTCAGGGGAGTTCTGGGGCCAACGTCCTGACTTTC. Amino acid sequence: CASSEAFQGSSGANVLTF.

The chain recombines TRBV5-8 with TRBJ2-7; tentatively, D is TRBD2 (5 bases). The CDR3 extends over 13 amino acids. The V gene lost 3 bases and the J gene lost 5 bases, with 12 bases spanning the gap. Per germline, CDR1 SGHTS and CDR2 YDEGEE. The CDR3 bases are TGTGCCAGCAGCTACATAGACGGGGACGAGCAGTACTTC. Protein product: CASSYIDGDEQYF.

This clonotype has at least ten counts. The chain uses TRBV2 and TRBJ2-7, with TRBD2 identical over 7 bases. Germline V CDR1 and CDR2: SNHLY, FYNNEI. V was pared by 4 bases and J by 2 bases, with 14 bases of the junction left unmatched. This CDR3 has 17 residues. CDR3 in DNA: TGTGCCAGCAGTGTAACCCCGGGGAGGGATCCTCCCTACGAGCAGTACTTC. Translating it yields CASSVTPGRDPPYEQYF.

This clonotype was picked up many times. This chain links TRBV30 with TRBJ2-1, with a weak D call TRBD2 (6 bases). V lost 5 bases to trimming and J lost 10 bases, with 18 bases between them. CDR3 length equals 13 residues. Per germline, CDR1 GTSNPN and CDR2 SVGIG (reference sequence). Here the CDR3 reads CAWVSGSFGEQFF. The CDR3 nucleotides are TGTGCCTGGGTTAGCGGTTCCTTCGGGGAGCAGTTCTTC.

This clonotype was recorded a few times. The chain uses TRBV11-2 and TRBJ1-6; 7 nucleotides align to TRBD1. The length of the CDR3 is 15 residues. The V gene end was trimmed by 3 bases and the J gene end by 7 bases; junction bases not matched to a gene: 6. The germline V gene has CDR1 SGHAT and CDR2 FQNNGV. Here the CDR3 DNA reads TGTGCCAGCAGCTTCCTAGGGACAGAAAATTCACCCCTCCACTTT. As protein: CASSFLGTENSPLHF.

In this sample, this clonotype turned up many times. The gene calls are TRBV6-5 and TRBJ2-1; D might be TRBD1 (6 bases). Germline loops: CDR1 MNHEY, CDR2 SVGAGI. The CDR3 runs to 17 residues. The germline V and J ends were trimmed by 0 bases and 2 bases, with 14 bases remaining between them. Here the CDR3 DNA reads TGTGCCAGCAGTTACTCGTATAGGACAGCTACCTACAATGAGCAGTTCTTC. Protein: CASSYSYRTATYNEQFF.

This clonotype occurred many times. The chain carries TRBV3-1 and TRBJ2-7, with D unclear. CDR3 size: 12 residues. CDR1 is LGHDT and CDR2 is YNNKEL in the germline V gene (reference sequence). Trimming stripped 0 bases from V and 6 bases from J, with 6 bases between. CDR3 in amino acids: CASSQDLGEQYF. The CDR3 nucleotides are TGTGCCAGCAGCCAAGATTTGGGCGAGCAGTACTTC.

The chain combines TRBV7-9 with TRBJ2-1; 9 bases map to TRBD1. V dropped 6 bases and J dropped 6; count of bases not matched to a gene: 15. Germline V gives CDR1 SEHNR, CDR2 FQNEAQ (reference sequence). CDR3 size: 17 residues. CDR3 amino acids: CASRPRIRDRDGNEQFF. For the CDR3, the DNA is TGTGCCAGCAGACCCCGGATCCGGGACAGGGATGGCAATGAGCAGTTCTTC.

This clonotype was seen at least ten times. CDR3 in DNA: TGTGCCAGCGGGGTAGCGGGAGGTATCGAGCAGTACTTC. Encoded protein: CASGVAGGIEQYF. The chain employs TRBV7-9 and TRBJ2-7, with 10 bases aligning to TRBD2. V dropped 8 bases and J dropped 6; count of bases not matched to a gene: 7. Per germline, CDR1 SEHNR and CDR2 FQNEAQ (reference sequence). This CDR3 comprises 13 residues. The full variable domain, with the rest looked up from reference TRBV7-9 and TRBJ2-7, is DTGVSQNPRHKITKRGQNVTFRCDPISEHNRLYWYRQTLGQGPEFLTYFQNEAQLEKSRLLSDRFSAERPKGSFSTLEIQRTEQGDSAMYLCASGVAGGIEQYFGPGTRLTVT.

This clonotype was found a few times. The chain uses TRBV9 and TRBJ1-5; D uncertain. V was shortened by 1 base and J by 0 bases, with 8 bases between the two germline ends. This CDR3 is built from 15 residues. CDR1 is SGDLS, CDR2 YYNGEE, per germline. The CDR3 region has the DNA TGTGCCAGCAGCGTATCGGGCAGTAGCAATCAGCCCCAGCATTTT. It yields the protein CASSVSGSSNQPQHF. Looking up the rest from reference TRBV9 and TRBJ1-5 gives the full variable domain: DSGVTQTPKHLITATGQRVTLRCSPRSGDLSVYWYQQSLDQGLQFLIQYYNGEERAKGNILERFSAQQFPDLHSELNLSSLELGDSALYFCASSVSGSSNQPQHFGDGTRLSIL.

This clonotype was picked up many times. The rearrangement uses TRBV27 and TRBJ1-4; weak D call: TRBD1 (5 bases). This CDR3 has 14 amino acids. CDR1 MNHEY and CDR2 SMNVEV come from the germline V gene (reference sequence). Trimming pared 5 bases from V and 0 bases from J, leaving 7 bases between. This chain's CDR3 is CASSGHATNEKLFF. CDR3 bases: TGTGCCAGCAGTGGACATGCAACTAATGAAAAACTGTTTTTT.

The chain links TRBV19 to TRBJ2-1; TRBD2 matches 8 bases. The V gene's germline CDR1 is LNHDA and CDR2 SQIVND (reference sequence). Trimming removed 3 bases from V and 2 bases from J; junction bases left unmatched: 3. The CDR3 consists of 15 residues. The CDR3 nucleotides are TGTGCCAGTAGTATGACTAGCGAAACCTACAATGAGCAGTTCTTC. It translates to CASSMTSETYNEQFF. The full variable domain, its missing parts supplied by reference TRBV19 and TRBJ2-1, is DGGITQSPKYLFRKEGQNVTLSCEQNLNHDAMYWYRQDPGQGLRLIYYSQIVNDFQKGDIAEGYSVSREKKESFPLTVTSAQKNPTAFYLCASSMTSETYNEQFFGPGTRLTVL.

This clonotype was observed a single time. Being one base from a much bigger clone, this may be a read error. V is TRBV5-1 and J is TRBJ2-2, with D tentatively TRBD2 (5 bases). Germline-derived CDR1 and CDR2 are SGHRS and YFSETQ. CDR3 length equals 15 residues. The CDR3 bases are TGCGCCAGCAGCAAGGACCTACTGAACACCGGGGAGCTGGTTTTT. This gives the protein CASSKDLLNTGELVF.

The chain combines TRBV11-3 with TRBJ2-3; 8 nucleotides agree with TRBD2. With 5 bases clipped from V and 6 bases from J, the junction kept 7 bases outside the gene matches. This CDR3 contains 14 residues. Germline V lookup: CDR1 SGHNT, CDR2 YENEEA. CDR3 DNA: TGTGCCAGCAGCCCGGGACTAGACGGTGATACGCAGTATTTT. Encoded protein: CASSPGLDGDTQYF.

CDR3 in amino acids: CARLSTGDGYTF. Here the CDR3 DNA reads TGTGCCAGATTATCGACAGGAGACGGCTACACCTTC. The V and J genes are TRBV25-1 and TRBJ1-2; D may be TRBD1 (6 bases). Trimming stripped 9 bases from V and 8 bases from J, with 16 bases between. CDR3 length equals 12 residues. CDR1 is MGHDK and CDR2 is SYGVNS in the germline V gene.

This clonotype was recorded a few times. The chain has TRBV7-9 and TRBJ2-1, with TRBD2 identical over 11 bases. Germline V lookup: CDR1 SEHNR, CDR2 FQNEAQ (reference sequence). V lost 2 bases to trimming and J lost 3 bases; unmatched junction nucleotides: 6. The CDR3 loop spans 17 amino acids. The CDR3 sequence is CASSLQLAGALYNEQFF. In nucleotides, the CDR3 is TGTGCCAGCAGCTTACAACTAGCGGGAGCCCTCTACAATGAGCAGTTCTTC.

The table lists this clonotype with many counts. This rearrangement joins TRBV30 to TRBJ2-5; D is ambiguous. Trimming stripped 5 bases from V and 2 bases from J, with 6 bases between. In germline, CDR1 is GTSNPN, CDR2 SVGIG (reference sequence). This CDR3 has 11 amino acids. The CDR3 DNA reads TGTGCCTGGGCCAGTCAAGAGACCCAGTACTTC. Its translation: CAWASQETQYF. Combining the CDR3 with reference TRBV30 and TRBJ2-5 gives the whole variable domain SQTIHQWPATLVQPVGSPLSLECTVEGTSNPNLYWYRQAAGRGLQLLFYSVGIGQISSEVPQNLSASRPQDRQFILSSKKLLLSDSGFYLCAWASQETQYFGPGTRLLVL.

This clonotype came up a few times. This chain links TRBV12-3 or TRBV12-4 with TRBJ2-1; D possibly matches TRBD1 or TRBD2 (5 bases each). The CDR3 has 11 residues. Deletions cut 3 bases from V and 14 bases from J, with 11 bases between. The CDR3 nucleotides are TGTGCCAGCAGTTTTGAGGGGTGGGAGTTCTTC. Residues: CASSFEGWEFF.

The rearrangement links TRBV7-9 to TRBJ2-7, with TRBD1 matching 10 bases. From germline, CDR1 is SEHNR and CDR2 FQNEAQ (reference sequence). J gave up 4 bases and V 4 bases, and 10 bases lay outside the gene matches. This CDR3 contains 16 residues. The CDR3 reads CASSSPGQGTPYEQYF. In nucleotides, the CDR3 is TGTGCCAGCAGCTCGCCGGGACAGGGGACCCCATACGAGCAGTACTTC.

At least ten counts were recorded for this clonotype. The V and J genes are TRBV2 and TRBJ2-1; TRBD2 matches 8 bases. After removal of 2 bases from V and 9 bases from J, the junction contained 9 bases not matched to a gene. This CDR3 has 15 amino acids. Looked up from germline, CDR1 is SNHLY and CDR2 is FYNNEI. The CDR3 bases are TGTGCCAGCAGTGAATTGGGGTTAGCGGGGACTGAGCAGTTCTTC. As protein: CASSELGLAGTEQFF.